This is a list of T cell receptor beta chains from one sample in a study of shared clonotypes between healthy human individuals. The method was immunoSEQ multiplex PCR; TCRdb's version includes in-frame clones alone and lacks a portion of them. The sample holds about 2.4 million clones; approximately 93% are singletons and the top ten take roughly 0.39%. The sample consisted of naive CD4+ T cells from PBMCs. Receptors were obtained from a man aged 18 to 30 in good health. Some clones in this sample may be carry-over from other donors' samples. CDR3s include the opening cysteine and the closing phenylalanine or tryptophan. Fields, in order: V gene, J gene, clone size, CDR3 length, D gene, CDR3 DNA, CDR3 protein. D genes are given only for firm matches. Where a row states a size, it is once, few, many or the class of an expanded clone; other rows omit it.

v_call: TRBV2; j_call: TRBJ2-7; clone_size: once; cdr3_length: 13; d_call: .; cdr3_nt: TGTGCCAGTATTCTGGGCGGTTCCTACGAGCAGTACTTC; cdr3_aa: CASILGGSYEQYF
v_call: TRBV5-1; j_call: TRBJ2-1; clone_size: once; cdr3_length: 15; d_call: TRBD2; cdr3_nt: TGCGCCAGCAGCTGGGGACCGGGGGGATACAATGAGCAGTTCTTC; cdr3_aa: CASSWGPGGYNEQFF
v_call: TRBV19; j_call: TRBJ1-4; clone_size: few; cdr3_length: 13; d_call: .; cdr3_nt: TGTGCCCACGGGGACCGCCGGGGGGAAAAACTGTTTTTT; cdr3_aa: CAHGDRRGEKLFF
v_call: TRBV29-1; j_call: TRBJ2-3; clone_size: .; cdr3_length: 14; d_call: .; cdr3_nt: TGCAGCGGGGGGGCCCCAGGGTTGACAGATACGCAGTATTTT; cdr3_aa: CSGGAPGLTDTQYF
v_call: TRBV29-1; j_call: TRBJ1-3; clone_size: once; cdr3_length: 13; d_call: TRBD1; cdr3_nt: TGCAGCGTTGTGGGGGACAGCCGAAACACCATATATTTT; cdr3_aa: CSVVGDSRNTIYF
v_call: TRBV10-1; j_call: TRBJ2-1; clone_size: .; cdr3_length: 16; d_call: TRBD2; cdr3_nt: TGCGCCAGCAGCCCAAGGAGGACTAGCGGGAGCAATGAGCAGTTCTTC; cdr3_aa: CASSPRRTSGSNEQFF
v_call: TRBV27; j_call: TRBJ1-2; clone_size: .; cdr3_length: 15; d_call: .; cdr3_nt: TGTGCCAGCAGTCTGACAAATCAGGGGCGCCGAGGCTACACCTTC; cdr3_aa: CASSLTNQGRRGYTF
v_call: TRBV4-2; j_call: TRBJ1-2; clone_size: .; cdr3_length: 16; d_call: TRBD1; cdr3_nt: TGTGCCAGCAGCCAAGATATAGGACAGGGAAACTATGGCTACACCTTC; cdr3_aa: CASSQDIGQGNYGYTF
v_call: TRBV4-1; j_call: TRBJ2-2; clone_size: .; cdr3_length: 14; d_call: TRBD1; cdr3_nt: TGCGCCAGCAGACCCACAGGGGTTGACGGGGAGCTGTTTTTT; cdr3_aa: CASRPTGVDGELFF
v_call: TRBV5-1; j_call: TRBJ2-5; clone_size: .; cdr3_length: 12; d_call: .; cdr3_nt: TGCGCCAGCAGCGTGGACCATGAGACCCAGTACTTC; cdr3_aa: CASSVDHETQYF
v_call: TRBV7-2; j_call: TRBJ2-7; clone_size: .; cdr3_length: 14; d_call: .; cdr3_nt: TGTGCCAGCAGCTTAGGAGTCTACAGCTACGAGCAGTACTTC; cdr3_aa: CASSLGVYSYEQYF
v_call: TRBV7-2; j_call: TRBJ1-1; clone_size: .; cdr3_length: 16; d_call: .; cdr3_nt: TGTGCCAGCAGCGCCCGGGACACCACGGGAAGCACTGAAGCTTTCTTT; cdr3_aa: CASSARDTTGSTEAFF
v_call: TRBV9; j_call: TRBJ1-5; clone_size: .; cdr3_length: 13; d_call: .; cdr3_nt: TGTGCCAGCAGCGTAGGTTTGAATCAGCCCCAGCATTTT; cdr3_aa: CASSVGLNQPQHF
v_call: TRBV5-5; j_call: TRBJ2-7; clone_size: .; cdr3_length: 14; d_call: .; cdr3_nt: TGTGCCAGCAGCTCGACCCCGGGGGAGTACGAGCAGTACTTC; cdr3_aa: CASSSTPGEYEQYF
v_call: TRBV5-1; j_call: TRBJ2-6; clone_size: .; cdr3_length: 15; d_call: .; cdr3_nt: TGCGCCAGCGACTCGGGGGTCTCTGGGGCCAACGTCCTGACTTTC; cdr3_aa: CASDSGVSGANVLTF
v_call: TRBV5-5; j_call: TRBJ1-5; clone_size: .; cdr3_length: 14; d_call: TRBD1; cdr3_nt: TGTGCCAGCAGCTGGGACAGGGCCAATCAGCCCCAGCATTTT; cdr3_aa: CASSWDRANQPQHF
v_call: TRBV18; j_call: TRBJ1-4; clone_size: .; cdr3_length: 15; d_call: .; cdr3_nt: TGTGCCAGCTCACCAGCGCAGAAAACTAATGAAAAACTGTTTTTT; cdr3_aa: CASSPAQKTNEKLFF